This TCR beta chain was captured in a study of blood T cell repertoires in COVID-19. Study background: Samples taken during acute and convalescent COVID-19 were collected in the United States, Italy and Spain. Nucleic acid was either cDNA or gDNA, and it came from T cells, B-cell-depleted T cells, or PBMCs.

The Seattle site enrolled patients during active infection and followed them longitudinally. This CDR3 is 17 amino acids long. Germline-derived CDR1 and CDR2 are SGHTA and FQGNSA. Losses at the gene ends were 7 bases for V and 9 bases for J; bases not matched to a gene: 12. Original processing methods: Estimation of nucleated cell counts was performed using reference gene primer amplification. Only in-frame clones appear in the TCRdb table, and some are missing; sequencing was by immunoSEQ multiplex PCR. The DNA gave D and trimming, while V, J and clone size come from that table. The sample includes about 170,000 clones, 84% of them seen just once.

Sequences were obtained from peripheral blood. The rearrangement links TRBV7-2 to TRBJ2-1, with TRBD2 matching over 16 bases. This receptor was obtained from a woman aged 80 or over with COVID-19, enrolled during active disease. CDR3 region: CASIPGLAGGPIGEQFF. In DNA form, the CDR3 reads TGTGCCAGCATCCCGGGACTAGCGGGGGGGCCAATTGGTGAGCAGTTCTTC.